This T cell receptor (beta chain) was sequenced for a study of neurological immune-mediated disorders. Study-wide results and limits: When repertoires were grouped phylogenetically, those of 18 of 34 multiple sclerosis patients fell into one related-CDR3 cluster, a possible signature. Across subjects, expanded clones had no CDR3 amino acid sequences in common, pointing to private repertoires in all groups.

This clonotype was detected many times. The target antigen is unknown. A single record per CDR3 protein comes from TCRdb applying MiXCR to the 5' RACE reads. The table lists about 21,000 distinct CDR3 sequences, roughly 17% of them singletons. The sorted libraries started from 1 million CD4+ or CD8+ T cells. V lost 1 base and J lost 0; bases outside the gene matches: 2. Looked up from germline, CDR1 is LNHNV and CDR2 is YYDKDF (reference sequence). This CDR3 contains 16 residues. The sequence came from a woman between 18 and 29 years old with multiple sclerosis. Sequenced input: CD8+ T cells from blood. The chain uses TRBV15 and TRBJ2-1, with 8 bases that match TRBD2. The CDR3 sequence is CATSRGLARSYNEQFF. In DNA, the CDR3 is TGTGCCACCAGCAGAGGACTAGCGCGCTCCTACAATGAGCAGTTCTTC.